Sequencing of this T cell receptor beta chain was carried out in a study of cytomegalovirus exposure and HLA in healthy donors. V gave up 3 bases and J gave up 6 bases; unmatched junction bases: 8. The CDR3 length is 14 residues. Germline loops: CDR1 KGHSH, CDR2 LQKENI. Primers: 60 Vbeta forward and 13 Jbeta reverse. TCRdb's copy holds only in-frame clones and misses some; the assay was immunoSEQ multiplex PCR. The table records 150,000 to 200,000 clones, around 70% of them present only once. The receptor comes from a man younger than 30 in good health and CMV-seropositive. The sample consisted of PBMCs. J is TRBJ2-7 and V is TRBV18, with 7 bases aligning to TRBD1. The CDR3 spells CASSPQGDAGEQYV. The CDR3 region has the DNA TGTGCCAGCTCACCTCAGGGGGATGCGGGCGAGCAGTACGTC.